This TCR beta chain comes out of a study of technical replicates of blood from a few donors. Germline V lookup: CDR1 LNHDA, CDR2 SQIVND (reference sequence). The CDR3 consists of 14 residues. The V gene end was trimmed by 10 bases and the J gene end by 6 bases; junction bases not matched to a gene: 11. TCRdb keeps only in-frame clones here, not all; method: immunoSEQ multiplex PCR. The table shows some 62,000 clones, with around 87% occurring only once. The sequence derives from a human donor in good health. Some clones in this sample may be carry-over from other donors' samples. V is TRBV19 and J is TRBJ2-2, with 7 positions matching TRBD1. Sequenced: PBMCs. CDR3 bases: TGTGCCAAGCAGGGGGTCAGGGATCCCGGGGAGCTGTTTTTT. Translated: CAKQGVRDPGELFF. Full variable domain (outside the CDR3, taken from reference TRBV19 and TRBJ2-2): DGGITQSPKYLFRKEGQNVTLSCEQNLNHDAMYWYRQDPGQGLRLIYYSQIVNDFQKGDIAEGYSVSREKKESFPLTVTSAQKNPTAFYLCAKQGVRDPGELFFGEGSRLTVL.